A selection of T cell receptor beta chains follows, all from one sample in a study of blood T cell repertoires in COVID-19. Profiling relied on immunoSEQ multiplex PCR, and the TCRdb table lists in-frame clones only, not all of them. The sample shows 170,000 or so clones, approximately 83% of them seen only once. The sequenced sample was peripheral blood. All receptors derive from a man over 45 with active or convalescent COVID-19. Each CDR3 is given with its conserved first and last residue. The D gene is left open where the match is weak. Size values are once, few and many counts, or a class for expanded clones, and some rows have none.

>TRBJ2-3|TRBV5-1|-|-
TGCGCCAGCAGCAGGGGCAAGGGGATAGATACGCAGTATTTT
CASSRGKGIDTQYF
>TRBJ1-1|TRBV6-5|-|-
TGTGCCAGCAGTCGGGGTACAAATATGAACACTGAAGCTTTCTTT
CASSRGTNMNTEAFF
>TRBJ1-2|TRBV15|-|TRBD1
TGTGCCACCAGCAGAGGGGCCCCCCGACAGGGCAGCTACACCTTC
CATSRGAPRQGSYTF
>TRBJ2-1|TRBV6-1|-|TRBD2
TGTGCCAGCAGTGACCAGCGGGGGGGCCACAATGAGCAGTTCTTC
CASSDQRGGHNEQFF
>TRBJ2-7|TRBV20-1|-|TRBD2
TGCAGTGCTAGTCGGGTGACTAGCGGGAGCTACGAGCAGTACTTC
CSASRVTSGSYEQYF
>TRBJ2-2|TRBV7-2|-|TRBD1
TGTGCCAGCGGCCGGACAGGTTACACCGGGGAGCTGTTTTTT
CASGRTGYTGELFF
>TRBJ2-6|TRBV3-1/TRBV3-2|-|-
TGTGCCAGCAGCCAAATGGTCTCCGGCTCTGGGGCCAACGTCCTGACTTTC
CASSQMVSGSGANVLTF
>TRBJ2-2|TRBV18|once|-
TGTGCCAGCTCACCACGAGACTCCGGGGAGCTGTTTTTT
CASSPRDSGELFF
>TRBJ2-3|TRBV7-9|-|-
TGTGCCAGCAGCTTATCTCAGGGAGATACGCAGTATTTT
CASSLSQGDTQYF
>TRBJ2-3|TRBV4-1|-|-
TGCGCCAGCAGCCAAGATCTCTCCAGCGTTGCCGATACGCAGTATTTT
CASSQDLSSVADTQYF
>TRBJ2-1|TRBV24-1|-|-
TGTGCCACCAGTGCGGCGGCCCCCTACAATGAGCAGTTCTTC
CATSAAAPYNEQFF
>TRBJ1-4|TRBV27|-|TRBD1
TGTGCCAGCAGGCAATCGCGACAGGGCGAAAAACTGTTTTTT
CASRQSRQGEKLFF
>TRBJ2-5|TRBV4-1|-|-
TGCGCCAGCAGCCAAGATGGGTTCAGGGGAGCCGGCGAGACCCAGTACTTC
CASSQDGFRGAGETQYF
>TRBJ1-1|TRBV18|-|-
TGTGCCAGCTCACCAGCCGCGGGGGTGAGCACTGAAGCTTTCTTT
CASSPAAGVSTEAFF
>TRBJ2-7|TRBV7-2|-|TRBD2
TGTGCCAGCAGCTTTCACCCAGCGGGGGGAGTCTACGAGCAGTACTTC
CASSFHPAGGVYEQYF
>TRBJ1-1|TRBV6-4|-|-
TGTGCCAGCAGTGACTACGGGGGGAGGGTTTTCTTT
CASSDYGGRVFF
>TRBJ2-1|TRBV5-4|-|TRBD1
TGTGCCAGCAGCGCTGGGACAGCTAGGAGCTCCTACAATGAGCAGTTCTTC
CASSAGTARSSYNEQFF
>TRBJ1-2|TRBV11-1|-|TRBD1
TGTGCCAGCAGCTCCCTCCACAGGGGTGGCTACACCTTC
CASSSLHRGGYTF
>TRBJ2-7|TRBV2|once|-
TGTGCCAGCAGTGAAGCGGTTAGCTCCTACGAGCAGTACTTC
CASSEAVSSYEQYF
>TRBJ1-2|TRBV29-1|once|-
TGCAGCGTTGACGCGGTAGGGGATGTGTTGGACTATGGCTACACCTTC
CSVDAVGDVLDYGYTF
>TRBJ1-2|TRBV6-5|few|-
TGTGCCAGCTCATCGGTAAATGGCTACACCTTC
CASSSVNGYTF
>TRBJ2-7|TRBV7-2|-|-
TGTGCCAGCAGCTTTAAACAGACTAGCGAGCAGTACTTC
CASSFKQTSEQYF